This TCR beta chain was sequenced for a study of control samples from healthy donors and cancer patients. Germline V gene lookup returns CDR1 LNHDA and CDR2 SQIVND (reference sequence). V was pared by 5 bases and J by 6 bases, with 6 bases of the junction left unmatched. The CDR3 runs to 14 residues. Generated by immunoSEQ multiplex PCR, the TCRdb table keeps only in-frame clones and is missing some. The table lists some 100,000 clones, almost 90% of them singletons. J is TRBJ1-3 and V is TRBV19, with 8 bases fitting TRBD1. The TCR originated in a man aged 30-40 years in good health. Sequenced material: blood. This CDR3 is CASSPSTGVNTIYF. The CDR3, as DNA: TGTGCCAGTAGTCCATCGACAGGGGTAAACACCATATATTTT.